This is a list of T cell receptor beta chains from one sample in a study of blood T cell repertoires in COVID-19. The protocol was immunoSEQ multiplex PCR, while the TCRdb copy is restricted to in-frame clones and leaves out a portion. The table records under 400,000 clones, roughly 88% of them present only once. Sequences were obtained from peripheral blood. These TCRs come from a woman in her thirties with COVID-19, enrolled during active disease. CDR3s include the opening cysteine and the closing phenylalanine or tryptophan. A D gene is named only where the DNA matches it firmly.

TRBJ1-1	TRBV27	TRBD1	TGTGCCAGCAGTCCGAGGGGACAGGGCAACACTGAAGCTTTCTTT	CASSPRGQGNTEAFF
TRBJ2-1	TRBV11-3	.	TGTGCCAGCAGCTCGCGGGGGACACTGAAATACAATGAGCAGTTCTTC	CASSSRGTLKYNEQFF
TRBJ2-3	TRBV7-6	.	TGTGCCAGCAGCTTAGACCCGGGAGAGTTAGATACGCAGTATTTT	CASSLDPGELDTQYF
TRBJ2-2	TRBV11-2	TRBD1	TGTGCCAGCAGCTTACCTTCCGGGACAGGGGACTACACCGGGGAGCTGTTTTTT	CASSLPSGTGDYTGELFF
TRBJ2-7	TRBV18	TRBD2	TGTGCCAGCTCACGGGGGACTAGCGGGAGGAGCTCCTACGAGCAGTACTTC	CASSRGTSGRSSYEQYF
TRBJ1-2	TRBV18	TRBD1	TGTGCCAGCTCACCAAATCCGACAGGGGTTGAGTATGGCTACACCTTC	CASSPNPTGVEYGYTF
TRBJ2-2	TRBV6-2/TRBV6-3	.	TGTGCCAGCAGCCAAGGCTTTACTAGCATTGCCGGGGAGCTGTTTTTT	CASSQGFTSIAGELFF
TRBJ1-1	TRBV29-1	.	TGCAGCGTTGTACGCTGGGGGCTGAGGAACACTGAAGCTTTCTTT	CSVVRWGLRNTEAFF
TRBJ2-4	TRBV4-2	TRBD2	TGTGCCAGCAGCCCCACATGGCGGGAGGCGGGCAAAAACATTCAGTACTTC	CASSPTWREAGKNIQYF
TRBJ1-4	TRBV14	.	TGTGCCAGCAGCCAAGGAGCATACAGGAGGGGTGAAAAACTGTTTTTT	CASSQGAYRRGEKLFF
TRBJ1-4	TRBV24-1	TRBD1	TGTGCCACCAGTGATTCGGACAGGGCGAACGATGAAAAACTGTTTTTT	CATSDSDRANDEKLFF